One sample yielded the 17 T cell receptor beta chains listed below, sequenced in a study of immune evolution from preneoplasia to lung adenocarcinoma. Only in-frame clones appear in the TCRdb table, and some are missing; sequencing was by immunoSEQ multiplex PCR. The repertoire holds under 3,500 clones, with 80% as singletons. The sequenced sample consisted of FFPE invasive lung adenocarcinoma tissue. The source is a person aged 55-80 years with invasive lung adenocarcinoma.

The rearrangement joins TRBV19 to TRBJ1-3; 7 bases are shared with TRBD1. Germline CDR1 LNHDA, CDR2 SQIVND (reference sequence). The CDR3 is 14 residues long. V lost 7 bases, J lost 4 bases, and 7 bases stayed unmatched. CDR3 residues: CASTETGFGNTIYF. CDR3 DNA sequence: TGTGCCAGTACCGAGACAGGGTTCGGAAACACCATATATTTT.

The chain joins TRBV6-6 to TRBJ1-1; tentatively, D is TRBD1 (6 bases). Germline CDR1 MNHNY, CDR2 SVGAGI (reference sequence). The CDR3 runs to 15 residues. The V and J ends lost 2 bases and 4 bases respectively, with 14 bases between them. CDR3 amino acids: CASSYGSGVGTEAFF. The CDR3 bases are TGTGCCAGCAGTTACGGGTCAGGGGTTGGCACTGAAGCTTTCTTT.

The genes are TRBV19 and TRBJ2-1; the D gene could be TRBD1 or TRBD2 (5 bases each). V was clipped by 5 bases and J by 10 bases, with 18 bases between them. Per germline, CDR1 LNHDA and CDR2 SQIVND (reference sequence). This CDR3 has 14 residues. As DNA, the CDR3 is TGTGCCAGTAGTCCGAGGCCCTTGTGGGGGGAGCAGTTCTTC. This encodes CASSPRPLWGEQFF.

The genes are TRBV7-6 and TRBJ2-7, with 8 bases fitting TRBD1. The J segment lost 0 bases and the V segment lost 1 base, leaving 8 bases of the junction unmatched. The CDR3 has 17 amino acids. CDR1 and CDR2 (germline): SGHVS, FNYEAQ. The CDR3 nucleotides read TGTGCCAGCAGCTTAGTTTCGGGACAGGCGAGCTCCTACGAGCAGTACTTC. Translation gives CASSLVSGQASSYEQYF.

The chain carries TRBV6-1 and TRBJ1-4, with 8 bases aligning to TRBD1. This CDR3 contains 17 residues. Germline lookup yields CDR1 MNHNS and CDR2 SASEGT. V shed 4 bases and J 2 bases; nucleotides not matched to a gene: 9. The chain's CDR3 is CASSGAGGDSTNEKLFF. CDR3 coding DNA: TGTGCCAGCAGTGGGGCAGGGGGCGATTCGACTAATGAAAAACTGTTTTTT.

The CDR3 spells CASSMTSGRNEQFF. CDR3 DNA sequence: TGTGCCAGTAGTATGACTAGCGGGAGAAATGAGCAGTTCTTC. V and J are TRBV19 and TRBJ2-1; 12 positions match TRBD2. The CDR3 is 14 amino acids. The V and J ends lost 3 bases and 7 bases, in that order; junction bases with no gene match: 1. Germline V CDR1 and CDR2: LNHDA, SQIVND (reference sequence).

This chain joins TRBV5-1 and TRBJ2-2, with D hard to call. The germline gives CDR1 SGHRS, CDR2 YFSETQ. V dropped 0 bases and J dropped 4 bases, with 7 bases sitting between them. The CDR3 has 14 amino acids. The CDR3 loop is CASSLEQLTGELFF. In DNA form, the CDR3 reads TGCGCCAGCAGCTTGGAACAGCTCACCGGGGAGCTGTTTTTT.

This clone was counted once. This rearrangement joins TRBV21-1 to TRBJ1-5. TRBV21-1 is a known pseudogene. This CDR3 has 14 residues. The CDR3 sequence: CASSPVGVNQPQHF. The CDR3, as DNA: TGTGCCAGCAGTCCCGTGGGGGTCAATCAGCCCCAGCATTTT.

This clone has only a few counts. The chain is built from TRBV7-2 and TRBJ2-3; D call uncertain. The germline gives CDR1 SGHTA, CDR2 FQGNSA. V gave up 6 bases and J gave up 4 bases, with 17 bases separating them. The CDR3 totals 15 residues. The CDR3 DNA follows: TGTGCCAGCAGGCAAAGCAGTTCCCATCCAGATACGCAGTATTTT. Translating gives CASRQSSSHPDTQYF.

For the CDR3, the DNA is TGTGCCAGCAGTTTTCGTGCCGGGACAGGGACCTACGAGCAGTACTTC. Its protein is CASSFRAGTGTYEQYF. This chain connects TRBV27 to TRBJ2-7, with 9 nucleotides matching TRBD1. The CDR3 runs 16 residues. CDR1 is MNHEY, CDR2 SMNVEV, per germline (reference sequence). V lost 3 bases, J lost 2 bases, and 8 bases stayed unmatched.

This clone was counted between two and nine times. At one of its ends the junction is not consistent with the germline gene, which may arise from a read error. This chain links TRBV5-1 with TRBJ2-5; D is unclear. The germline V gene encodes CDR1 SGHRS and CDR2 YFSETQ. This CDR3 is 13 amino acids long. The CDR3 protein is CSSSLAQQETQYF. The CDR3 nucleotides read TGCTCCAGCAGCTTGGCGCAGCAAGAGACCCAGTACTTC.

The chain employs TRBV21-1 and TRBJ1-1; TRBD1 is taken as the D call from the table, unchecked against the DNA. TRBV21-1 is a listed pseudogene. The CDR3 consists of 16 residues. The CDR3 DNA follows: TGTGCCAGCAGCAAAAATTCCCTAGGGGCTAACACTGAAGCTTTCTTT. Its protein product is CASSKNSLGANTEAFF.

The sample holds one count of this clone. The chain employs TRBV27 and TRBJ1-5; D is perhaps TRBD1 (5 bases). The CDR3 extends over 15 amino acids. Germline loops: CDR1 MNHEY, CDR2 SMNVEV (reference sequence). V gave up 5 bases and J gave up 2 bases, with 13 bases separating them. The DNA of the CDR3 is TGTGCCAGCAGTGCCGACAGTTTGGGCAATCAGCCCCAGCATTTT. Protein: CASSADSLGNQPQHF.

CDR3 nucleotide sequence: TGTGCCAGCAGCCAACAGGGTACTGGAAACACCATATATTTT. This encodes CASSQQGTGNTIYF. V gene TRBV5-4 combines with J gene TRBJ1-3; the D gene is possibly TRBD1 (6 bases). The CDR3 length is 14 residues. With 4 bases removed from V and 2 bases from J, the gap between germline ends came to 10 bases. Per germline, CDR1 SGHNT and CDR2 YYREEE (reference sequence).

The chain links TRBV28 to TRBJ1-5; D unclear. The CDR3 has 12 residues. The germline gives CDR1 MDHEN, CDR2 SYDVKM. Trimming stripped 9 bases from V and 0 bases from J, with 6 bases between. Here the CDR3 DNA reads TGTGCCAGTGAATATAGCAATCAGCCCCAGCATTTT. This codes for CASEYSNQPQHF.

CDR3 sequence reads: CASSSDTDTQYF. CDR3 DNA sequence: TGTGCCAGCAGTTCAGACACAGATACGCAGTATTTT. V is TRBV5-4 and J is TRBJ2-3; D gene ambiguous. V dropped 5 bases and J dropped 2 bases, with 6 bases sitting between them. The germline CDR1 and CDR2 sequences are SGHNT and YYREEE (reference sequence). The CDR3 sequence is 12 residues long.

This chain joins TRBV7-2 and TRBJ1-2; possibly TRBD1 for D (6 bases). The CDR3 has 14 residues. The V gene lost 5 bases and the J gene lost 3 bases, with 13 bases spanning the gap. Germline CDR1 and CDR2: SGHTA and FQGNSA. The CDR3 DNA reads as TGTGCCAGCAGCCGGGCGGGGGCCTACTATGGCTACACCTTC. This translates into CASSRAGAYYGYTF.